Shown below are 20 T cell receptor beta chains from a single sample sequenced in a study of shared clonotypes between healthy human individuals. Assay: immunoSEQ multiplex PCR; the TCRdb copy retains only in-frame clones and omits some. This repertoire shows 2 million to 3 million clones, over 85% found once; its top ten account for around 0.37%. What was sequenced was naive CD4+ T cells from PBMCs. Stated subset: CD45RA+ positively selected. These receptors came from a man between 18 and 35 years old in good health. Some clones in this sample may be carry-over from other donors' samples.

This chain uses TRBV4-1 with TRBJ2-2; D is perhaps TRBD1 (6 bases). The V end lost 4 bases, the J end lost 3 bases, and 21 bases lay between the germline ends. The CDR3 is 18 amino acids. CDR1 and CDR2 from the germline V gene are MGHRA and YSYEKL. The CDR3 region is CASSLLRGMGADTGELFF. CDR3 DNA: TGCGCCAGCAGCCTACTGCGTGGTATGGGGGCGGACACCGGGGAGCTGTTTTTT.

The CDR3 DNA reads TGTGCCAGCAGCCGCCCGCAGGTAGCTGTCGGGGAGCTGTTTTTT. Amino acids: CASSRPQVAVGELFF. The rearrangement joins TRBV14 to TRBJ2-2; D is unclear. CDR1 and CDR2 (germline): SGHDN, FVKESK. V lost 4 bases, J lost 7 bases, and 16 bases lay in between. This CDR3 has 15 amino acids.

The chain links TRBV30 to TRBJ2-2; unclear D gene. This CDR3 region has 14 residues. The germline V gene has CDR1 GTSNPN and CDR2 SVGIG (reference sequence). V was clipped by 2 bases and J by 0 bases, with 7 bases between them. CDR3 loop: CAWSRDPNTGELFF. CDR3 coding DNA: TGTGCCTGGAGTAGAGATCCGAACACCGGGGAGCTGTTTTTT.

This CDR3 is CASRNRDQPQHF. CDR3 in DNA: TGTGCCAGCAGAAACAGGGATCAGCCCCAGCATTTT. The chain links TRBV6-5 to TRBJ1-5; D may be TRBD1 (6 bases). V was trimmed by 6 bases and J by 5 bases, leaving 8 bases between them. Germline V gene sequence: CDR1 MNHEY, CDR2 SVGAGI. The CDR3 is 12 residues long.

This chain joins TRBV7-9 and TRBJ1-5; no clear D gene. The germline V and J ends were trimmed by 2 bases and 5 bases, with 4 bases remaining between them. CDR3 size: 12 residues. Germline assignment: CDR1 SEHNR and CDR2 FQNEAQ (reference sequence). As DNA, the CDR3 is TGTGCCAGCAGCTTACCGGATCAGCCCCAGCATTTT. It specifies CASSLPDQPQHF.

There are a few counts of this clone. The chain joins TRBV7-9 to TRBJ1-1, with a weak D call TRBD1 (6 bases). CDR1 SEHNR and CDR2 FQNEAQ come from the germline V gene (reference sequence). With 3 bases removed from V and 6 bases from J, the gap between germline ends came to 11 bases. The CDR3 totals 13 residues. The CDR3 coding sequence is TGTGCCAGCAGCTTGGGGGGCATCGCTGAAGCTTTCTTT. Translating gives CASSLGGIAEAFF. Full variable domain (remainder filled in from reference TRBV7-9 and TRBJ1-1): DTGVSQNPRHKITKRGQNVTFRCDPISEHNRLYWYRQTLGQGPEFLTYFQNEAQLEKSRLLSDRFSAERPKGSFSTLEIQRTEQGDSAMYLCASSLGGIAEAFFGQGTRLTVV.

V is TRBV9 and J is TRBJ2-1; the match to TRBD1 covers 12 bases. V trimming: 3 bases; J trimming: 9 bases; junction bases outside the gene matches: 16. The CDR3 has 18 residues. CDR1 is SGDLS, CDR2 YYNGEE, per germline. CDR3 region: CASSAGTGGLLGGREQFF. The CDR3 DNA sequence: TGTGCCAGCAGCGCCGGGACAGGGGGCCTCCTAGGAGGCCGTGAGCAGTTCTTC.

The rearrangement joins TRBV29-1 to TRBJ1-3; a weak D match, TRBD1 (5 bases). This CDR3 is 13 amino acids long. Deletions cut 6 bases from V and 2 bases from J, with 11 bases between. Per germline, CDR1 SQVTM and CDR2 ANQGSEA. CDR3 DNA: TGCAGCGTCGCCGCAGGGACTGGAAACACCATATATTTT. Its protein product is CSVAAGTGNTIYF.

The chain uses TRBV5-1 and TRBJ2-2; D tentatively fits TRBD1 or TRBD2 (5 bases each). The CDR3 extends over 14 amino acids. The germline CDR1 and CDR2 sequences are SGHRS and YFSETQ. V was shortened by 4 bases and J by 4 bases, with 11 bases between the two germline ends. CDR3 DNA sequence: TGCGCCAGCAGCAGGGACGGATCCACCGGGGAGCTGTTTTTT. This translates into CASSRDGSTGELFF.

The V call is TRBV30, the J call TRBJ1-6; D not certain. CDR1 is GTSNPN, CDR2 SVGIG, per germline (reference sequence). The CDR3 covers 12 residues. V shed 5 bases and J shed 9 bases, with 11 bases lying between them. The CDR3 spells CAWGRASSPLHF. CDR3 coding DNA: TGTGCCTGGGGAAGGGCAAGTTCACCCCTCCACTTT.

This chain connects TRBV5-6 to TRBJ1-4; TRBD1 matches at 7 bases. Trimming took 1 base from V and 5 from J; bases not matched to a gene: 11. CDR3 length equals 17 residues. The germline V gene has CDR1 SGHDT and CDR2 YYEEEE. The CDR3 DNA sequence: TGTGCCAGCAGCTTGATGGCAGGGGGGAGTAGGAATGAAAAACTGTTTTTT. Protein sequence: CASSLMAGGSRNEKLFF. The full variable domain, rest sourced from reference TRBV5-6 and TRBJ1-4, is DAGVTQSPTHLIKTRGQQVTLRCSPKSGHDTVSWYQQALGQGPQFIFQYYEEEERQRGNFPDRFSGHQFPNYSSELNVNALLLGDSALYLCASSLMAGGSRNEKLFFGSGTQLSVL.

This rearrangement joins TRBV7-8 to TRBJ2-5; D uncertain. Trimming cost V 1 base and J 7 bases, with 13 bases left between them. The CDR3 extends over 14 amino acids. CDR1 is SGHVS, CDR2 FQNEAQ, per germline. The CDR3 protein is CASSLVRRSPTQYF. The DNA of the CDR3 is TGTGCCAGCAGCTTAGTGAGACGGTCGCCGACCCAGTACTTC.

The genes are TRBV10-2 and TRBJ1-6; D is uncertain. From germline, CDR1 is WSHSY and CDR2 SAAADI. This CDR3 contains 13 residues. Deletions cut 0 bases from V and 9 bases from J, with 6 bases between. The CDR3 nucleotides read TGCGCCAGCAGTGAGTCGAGGACTTCACCCCTCCACTTT. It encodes CASSESRTSPLHF.

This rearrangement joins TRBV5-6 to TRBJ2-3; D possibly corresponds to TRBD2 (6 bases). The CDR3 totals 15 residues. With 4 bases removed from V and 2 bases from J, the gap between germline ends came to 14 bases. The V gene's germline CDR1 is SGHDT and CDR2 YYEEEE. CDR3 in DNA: TGTGCCAGCAGCCCGGTGGCGGGATCCACAGATACGCAGTATTTT. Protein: CASSPVAGSTDTQYF.

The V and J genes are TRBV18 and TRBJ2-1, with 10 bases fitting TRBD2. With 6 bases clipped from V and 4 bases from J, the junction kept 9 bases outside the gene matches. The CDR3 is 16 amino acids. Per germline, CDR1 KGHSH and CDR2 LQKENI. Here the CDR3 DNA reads TGTGCCAGCTCTCAGTCCATAGCGGGAGGTTACAATGAGCAGTTCTTC. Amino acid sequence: CASSQSIAGGYNEQFF.

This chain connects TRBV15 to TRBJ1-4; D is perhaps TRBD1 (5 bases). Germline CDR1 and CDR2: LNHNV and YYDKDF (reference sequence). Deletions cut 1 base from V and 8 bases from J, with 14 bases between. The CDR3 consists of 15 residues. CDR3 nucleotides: TGTGCCACCAGCAGAGCGGGACGCCCCGACGAAAAACTGTTTTTT. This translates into CATSRAGRPDEKLFF.

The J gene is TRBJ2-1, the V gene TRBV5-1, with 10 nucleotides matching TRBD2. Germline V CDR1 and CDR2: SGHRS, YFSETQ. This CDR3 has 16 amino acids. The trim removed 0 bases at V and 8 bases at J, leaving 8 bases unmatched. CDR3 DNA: TGCGCCAGCAGCTTGGGGCTAGCGGGAGTGGCGCATGAGCAGTTCTTC. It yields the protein CASSLGLAGVAHEQFF.

For the CDR3, the DNA is TGTGCCAGCTCACCAGGGCTGGGCAAGGAGCAGTACTTC. This translates into CASSPGLGKEQYF. This sequence joins TRBV18 and TRBJ2-7, with D unresolved. This CDR3 is built from 13 residues. Trimming cost V 2 bases and J 7 bases, with 12 bases left between them. From germline, CDR1 is KGHSH and CDR2 LQKENI. Together with reference TRBV18 and TRBJ2-7, the CDR3 gives the full variable domain: NAGVMQNPRHLVRRRGQEARLRCSPMKGHSHVYWYRQLPEEGLKFMVYLQKENIIDESGMPKERFSAEFPKEGPSILRIQQVVRGDSAAYFCASSPGLGKEQYFGPGTRLTVT.

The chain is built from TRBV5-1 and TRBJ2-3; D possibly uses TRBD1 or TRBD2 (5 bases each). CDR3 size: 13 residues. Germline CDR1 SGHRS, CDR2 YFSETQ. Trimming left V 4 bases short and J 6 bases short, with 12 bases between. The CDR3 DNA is TGCGCCAGCAGCCTTCCCGAGGGGGATACGCAGTATTTT. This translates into CASSLPEGDTQYF.

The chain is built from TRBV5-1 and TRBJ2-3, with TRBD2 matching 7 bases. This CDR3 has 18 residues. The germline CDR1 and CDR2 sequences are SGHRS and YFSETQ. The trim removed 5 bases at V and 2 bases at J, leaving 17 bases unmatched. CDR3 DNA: TGCGCCAGCAGAGGGACGGCGGTGGCTAGCGGACCCACAGATACGCAGTATTTT. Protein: CASRGTAVASGPTDTQYF.